This T cell receptor (beta chain) stems from a study of shared clonotypes between healthy human individuals. Study information: The cohort comprised a couple of women and a few men. Their ages spanned 18 to 49 years.

This CDR3 is built from 15 residues. CDR1 and CDR2 from the germline V gene are MRHNA and SNTAGT. Losses at the gene ends were 6 bases for V and 4 bases for J; bases not matched to a gene: 10. The repertoire was sequenced with immunoSEQ multiplex PCR; TCRdb's copy has only in-frame clones and lacks some. The sample carries about 560,000 clones, roughly 72% recorded once. Those who donated, Caucasian adults without exception, all lived in Nashville, Tennessee. V and J are TRBV6-4 and TRBJ2-7, with 9 positions matching TRBD2. The sequenced sample was PBMCs. This TCR was recovered from a woman in her forties in good health. Some clones in this sample may be carry-over from other donors' samples. Written as DNA, the CDR3 is TGTGCCAGCAGCCTTCACTTTAGCGGGAGTTACGAGCAGTACTTC. This gives the protein CASSLHFSGSYEQYF.